This TCR beta chain was retrieved from a study of shared clonotypes between healthy human individuals. Study overall: The study used three CD4 naive, three CD4 memory, two CD8 naive and one CD8 memory plate per donor. Study conclusions and caveats: On the whole, naive subsets had larger estimated richness than memory subsets had. Sampling involved blood alone; tissue repertoires likely differ. Sharing across four donors was highest in naive CD4 (around 5%) and lowest in memory CD8 (roughly 0.4%).

About this clone itself: Its target is unknown.

The data were produced by immunoSEQ multiplex PCR, yet TCRdb's version contains in-frame clones alone and is incomplete. Found here are around 1,900,000 clones, roughly 93% of them singletons; the top ten hold 1.5% to 2%. Naive CD8 populations comprised CD45RO-negative cells positively selected for CCR7, excluding terminally differentiated effector memory CD45RA+ cells. CDR1 and CDR2 from the germline V gene are LGHNA and YSLEER. Trimming took off 2 bases at V and 3 bases at J, with 10 bases between the two ends. The CDR3 totals 14 residues. The clonotype originates from a man between 18 and 29 years old in good health. Some clones in this sample may be carry-over from other donors' samples. J is TRBJ1-1 and V is TRBV4-3; D perhaps matches TRBD1 (6 bases). Input material: naive CD8+ T cells from PBMCs. This chain's CDR3 is CASSQTGKDTEAFF. The CDR3 region has the DNA TGCGCCAGCAGCCAAACAGGGAAGGACACTGAAGCTTTCTTT.